A single sample gave rise to the 17 T cell receptor beta chains below, sequenced in a study of T cell responses to AZD1222 COVID-19 vaccine. Profiling relied on immunoSEQ multiplex PCR, and the TCRdb table lists in-frame clones only, not all of them. The table has 140,000 or so clones, 70% to 90% seen once. The starting material was peripheral blood, obtained 28 days after the second AZD1222 dose. The receptors shown here come from an adult who received the AZD1222 COVID-19 vaccine.

This chain uses TRBV4-1 with TRBJ1-5; D ambiguous. V was pared by 0 bases and J by 0 bases, with 9 bases between. This CDR3 region has 16 residues. The V gene's germline CDR1 is MGHRA and CDR2 YSYEKL. The CDR3 DNA reads TGCGCCAGCAGCCAAGAGCCTCAGAGTAGCAATCAGCCCCAGCATTTT. Protein sequence: CASSQEPQSSNQPQHF.

V usage is TRBV11-3 and J usage is TRBJ2-1; D gene unclear. The germline V and J ends were trimmed by 1 base and 5 bases, with 12 bases remaining between them. Germline CDR1 is SGHNT and CDR2 is YENEEA. CDR3 size: 15 residues. Written as DNA, the CDR3 is TGTGCCAGCAGCTTAGTAGGAGCAGGCCACAATGAGCAGTTCTTC. It yields the protein CASSLVGAGHNEQFF. Looking up the rest from reference TRBV11-3 and TRBJ2-1 gives the full variable domain: EAGVVQSPRYKIIEKKQPVAFWCNPISGHNTLYWYLQNLGQGPELLIRYENEEAVDDSQLPKDRFSAERLKGVDSTLKIQPAELGDSAVYLCASSLVGAGHNEQFFGPGTRLTVL.

This clone was observed a single time. V is TRBV7-6 and J is TRBJ2-2; the D gene is possibly TRBD2 (6 bases). Germline V lookup: CDR1 SGHVS, CDR2 FNYEAQ. This CDR3 has 13 amino acids. V was clipped by 5 bases and J by 4 bases, with 8 bases between them. The CDR3 protein is CASSARGTGELFF. The CDR3 region has the DNA TGTGCCAGCAGCGCGCGGGGCACCGGGGAGCTGTTTTTT. The whole variable domain, filled in from reference TRBV7-6 and TRBJ2-2, reads GAGVSQSPRYKVTKRGQDVALRCDPISGHVSLYWYRQALGQGPEFLTYFNYEAQQDKSGLPNDRFSAERPEGSISTLTIQRTEQRDSAMYRCASSARGTGELFFGEGSRLTVL.

This rearrangement joins TRBV7-2 to TRBJ1-3; D gene ambiguous. The CDR3 loop spans 14 amino acids. V lost 5 bases, J lost 3 bases, and 11 bases lay in between. CDR1 is SGHTA, CDR2 FQGNSA, per germline. The CDR3 bases are TGTGCCAGCAGCCCAAGTTTGGGTGGAAACACCATATATTTT. Translation gives CASSPSLGGNTIYF.

The chain combines TRBV27 with TRBJ1-5; D gene unclear. The CDR3 is made up of 15 amino acids. Germline assignment: CDR1 MNHEY and CDR2 SMNVEV (reference sequence). V dropped 3 bases and J dropped 3 bases, with 12 bases sitting between them. The CDR3 DNA reads as TGTGCCAGCAGTTTTGTTGGCAGTTACAATCAGCCCCAGCATTTT. Translated: CASSFVGSYNQPQHF.

The chain uses TRBV14 and TRBJ1-2; 7 nucleotides align to TRBD1. Trimming took 6 bases from V and 3 from J; bases not matched to a gene: 7. The CDR3 runs 14 residues. Germline V CDR1 and CDR2: SGHDN, FVKESK. CDR3 in amino acids: CASRPPGQHYGYTF. CDR3 DNA: TGTGCCAGCAGACCCCCGGGACAGCACTATGGCTACACCTTC.

The chain has TRBV29-1 and TRBJ2-4; 7 nucleotides align to TRBD1. This CDR3 region has 14 residues. Germline V gene lookup returns CDR1 SQVTM and CDR2 ANQGSEA. Trimming removed 4 bases from V and 7 bases from J; junction bases left unmatched: 10. CDR3 protein: CSVVTGVVWNIQYF. CDR3 coding DNA: TGCAGCGTTGTAACAGGGGTTGTGTGGAACATTCAGTACTTC.

Only one count was recorded for this clone. The chain recombines TRBV29-1 with TRBJ1-5, with D unclear. The CDR3 runs 12 residues. The V gene's germline CDR1 is SQVTM and CDR2 ANQGSEA. The V gene lost 0 bases and the J gene lost 6 bases, with 6 bases spanning the gap. DNA for the CDR3: TGCAGCGTTGAAGATCGCGGTCAGCCCCAGCATTTT. Encoded protein: CSVEDRGQPQHF.

The chain recombines TRBV12-3 or TRBV12-4 with TRBJ1-1; no definite D call. CDR3 length: 13 amino acids. V shed 2 bases and J shed 6 bases, with 10 bases lying between them. As DNA, the CDR3 is TGTGCCAGCAGTTTACTATCGGTGTCTGAAGCTTTCTTT. Translating gives CASSLLSVSEAFF.

J is TRBJ2-1 and V is TRBV6-2 or TRBV6-3; D possibly uses TRBD1 or TRBD2 (5 bases each). The CDR3 length is 14 residues. V shed 7 bases and J shed 7 bases, with 17 bases lying between them. The V gene's germline CDR1 is MNHEY and CDR2 SVGEGT. DNA of the CDR3: TGTGCCAGCACCCCCACGGTAGAGGGGAATGAGCAGTTCTTC. Its protein is CASTPTVEGNEQFF.

The V gene is TRBV6-5, the J gene TRBJ1-2; 9 bases map to TRBD1. This CDR3 has 13 residues. Germline assignment: CDR1 MNHEY and CDR2 SVGAGI. Trimming removed 0 bases from V and 7 bases from J; junction bases left unmatched: 0. The CDR3 coding sequence is TGTGCCAGCAGTTACTCGACAGGGGGTGGCTACACCTTC. Amino acids: CASSYSTGGGYTF.

The chain joins TRBV6-5 to TRBJ2-2, with 9 positions matching TRBD1. The J segment lost 6 bases and the V segment lost 10 bases, leaving 3 bases of the junction unmatched. The CDR3 has 12 amino acids. In germline, CDR1 is MNHEY, CDR2 SVGAGI. In nucleotides, the CDR3 is TGTGCCACACAGGGGGCAGCCGGGGAGCTGTTTTTT. It specifies CATQGAAGELFF.

In DNA form, the CDR3 reads TGTGCCAGCAGCGTAGAGGTGAGCTCCCAGCAGTACTTC. This codes for CASSVEVSSQQYF. The V and J genes are TRBV9 and TRBJ2-7, with D uncertain. The CDR3 loop spans 13 amino acids. Deletions cut 0 bases from V and 8 bases from J, with 12 bases between. Germline CDR1 reads SGDLS; CDR2 reads YYNGEE.

This clone has only one observation. The chain joins TRBV30 to TRBJ2-3; 7 nucleotides align to TRBD2. There are 14 residues in the CDR3. In germline, CDR1 is GTSNPN, CDR2 SVGIG (reference sequence). V was pared by 3 bases and J by 6 bases, with 9 bases of the junction left unmatched. Written as DNA, the CDR3 is TGTGCCTGGAGCACGGGCGGGAGTGGGGATACGCAGTATTTT. It codes for CAWSTGGSGDTQYF.

The chain has TRBV30 and TRBJ2-3; a weak D match, TRBD2 (6 bases). CDR3 size: 15 residues. Germline CDR1 reads GTSNPN; CDR2 reads SVGIG (reference sequence). Trimming took 1 base from V and 3 from J, leaving 14 bases between them. The CDR3 nucleotides are TGTGCCTGGAGTGCCGGGAGTTCTGGGACAGATACGCAGTATTTT. This translates into CAWSAGSSGTDTQYF.

The J gene is TRBJ2-3, the V gene TRBV10-1; 11 nucleotides match TRBD2. V was clipped by 6 bases and J by 2 bases; unmatched bases: 7. The CDR3 is 16 amino acids. Germline CDR1 reads WNHNN; CDR2 reads SYGVQD (reference sequence). For the CDR3, the DNA is TGCGCCAGCAGCCCGTTAGCGGGAGGGCACACAGATACGCAGTATTTT. Translation: CASSPLAGGHTDTQYF.

The chain couples TRBV10-3 to TRBJ1-3; D uncertain. CDR3 length: 16 amino acids. Trimming removed 2 bases at V and 2 bases at J, with 13 bases between. The germline V gene has CDR1 ENHRY and CDR2 SYGVKD. CDR3 loop: CAISEQSEVAGNTIYF. In DNA, the CDR3 is TGTGCCATCAGTGAGCAATCCGAAGTCGCTGGAAACACCATATATTTT.